The clone carrying this T cell receptor beta chain was detected ten times or more. Its specificity is unknown. The trim removed 5 bases at V and 7 bases at J, leaving 8 bases unmatched. CDR1 SQVTM and CDR2 ANQGSEA come from the germline V gene. CDR3 length: 14 residues. TCRdb processed the 5' RACE reads anew with MiXCR; each CDR3 protein has one entry. The table has over 100,000 distinct CDR3 sequences, over 10% seen once. This sample was taken from a study of CD8 T cells in ankylosing spondylitis. Study-wide results and caveats: Researchers reportedly found disease-linked clones significantly enriched in matched ankylosing spondylitis synovial fluid. A number of the motif variants had already been described in reactive arthritis synovial fluid and blood. There was a TCR beta motif, made of several highly homologous variants, that appeared characteristic of ankylosing spondylitis blood.

The genes are TRBV29-1 and TRBJ2-1, with 10 bases fitting TRBD2. The receptor comes from a female donor with ankylosing spondylitis or in good health (not recorded which). The sequencing sample was made of blood, either unsorted or a sorted T cell fraction (not recorded which). The CDR3 DNA sequence: TGCAGCGTTTCCAGGACTAGCGGTGGAAATGAGCAGTTCTTC. It encodes CSVSRTSGGNEQFF.